Following are 3 T cell receptor beta chains from one sample sequenced in a study of identifying expanded T cells in peripheral blood. TCRdb keeps only in-frame clones here, not all; method: immunoSEQ multiplex PCR. Of about 91,000 clones listed, about nine tenths were seen once; the top ten hold around 4%. Sample: blood. The receptors stem from a person aged 18 to 70 in good health.

This chain uses TRBV28 with TRBJ2-2, with TRBD2 identical over 9 bases. The CDR3 is made up of 17 amino acids. With V trimmed by 6 bases and J by 4 bases, 12 bases remained unmatched. Germline lookup yields CDR1 MDHEN and CDR2 SYDVKM. DNA for the CDR3: TGTGCCAGCAGCATAGGCCAAAGCGGGAGGAGCACCGGGGAGCTGTTTTTT. It specifies CASSIGQSGRSTGELFF.

The chain has TRBV30 and TRBJ2-7; TRBD1 matches at 7 bases. The germline CDR1 and CDR2 sequences are GTSNPN and SVGIG (reference sequence). After removal of 0 bases from V and 6 bases from J, the junction contained 8 bases not matched to a gene. The CDR3 has 14 amino acids. CDR3 sequence (DNA): TGTGCCTGGAGTGTACATAAACCAGGGGGCGAGCAGTACTTC. Translating it yields CAWSVHKPGGEQYF.

V gene TRBV28 combines with J gene TRBJ2-1; D is perhaps TRBD1 (6 bases). Trimming cost V 3 bases and J 6 bases, with 15 bases left between them. CDR1 is MDHEN, CDR2 SYDVKM, per germline. The CDR3 is 15 amino acids. As DNA, the CDR3 is TGTGCCAGCAGTTTGCCGGGACACCCCATCAATGAGCAGTTCTTC. This sequence encodes CASSLPGHPINEQFF. Full variable domain (outside the CDR3, taken from reference TRBV28 and TRBJ2-1): DVKVTQSSRYLVKRTGEKVFLECVQDMDHENMFWYRQDPGLGLRLIYFSYDVKMKEKGDIPEGYSVSREKKERFSLILESASTNQTSMYLCASSLPGHPINEQFFGPGTRLTVL.